Presented here are 8 T cell receptor beta chains from one specimen sequenced in a study of tumor and adjacent non-tumor tissue in lung cancer (dated by TCRdb to the late 2010s). RNA was isolated from bulk, unsorted tissue, and RNA quality was assessed with a NanoDrop ND-1000 and an Agilent 2100. The receptor library was made with multiplex PCR. Instrument used: Illumina HiSeq 2500. Following protocols modified from ARM-PCR, the researchers constructed TCRbeta libraries through three rounds of nested PCR with primers (Table S4). TCRdb itself trimmed the public reads at Q25 with fastp, ran MiXCR and retained productive beta chains. Under each unique CDR3 protein, matching rows form one entry showing the most common genes and DNA. In all, the sample holds about 200,000 distinct CDR3 sequences, and 71% of those were seen once. Together, the top ten hold around 27% of the sample. The material sequenced was lung tumor tissue. Receptors originate from a man in his sixties with non-small cell lung cancer.

The sample holds a few counts of this clonotype. The chain combines TRBV20-1 with TRBJ2-3; D is unresolved. V gave up 0 bases and J gave up 4 bases, with 11 bases separating them. Germline CDR1 DFQATT, CDR2 SNEGSKA (reference sequence). The CDR3 loop spans 14 amino acids. CDR3 sequence (DNA): TGCAGTGCTAGAGATCCAACTAAAGCAGATACGCAGTATTTT. This encodes CSARDPTKADTQYF.

The V call is TRBV5-5, the J call TRBJ1-1; unclear D gene. The CDR3 runs to 16 residues. Germline CDR1 reads SGHKS; CDR2 reads YYEKEE (reference sequence). The CDR3 DNA sequence: TGTGAAAGCAGCTTGGATGGGGTACCCTCGAACACTGAAGCTTTCTTT. This codes for CESSLDGVPSNTEAFF.

This clonotype was picked up a small number of times. This sequence joins TRBV28 and TRBJ2-7; 7 positions match TRBD2. CDR3 length equals 14 residues. V was clipped by 6 bases and J by 1 base; unmatched bases: 6. CDR1 MDHEN and CDR2 SYDVKM come from the germline V gene. The CDR3 spells CASSPGGTSYEQYF. CDR3 nucleotides: TGTGCCAGCAGCCCGGGGGGTACTTCCTACGAGCAGTACTTC. Variable domain in full (rest from reference TRBV28 and TRBJ2-7): DVKVTQSSRYLVKRTGEKVFLECVQDMDHENMFWYRQDPGLGLRLIYFSYDVKMKEKGDIPEGYSVSREKKERFSLILESASTNQTSMYLCASSPGGTSYEQYFGPGTRLTVT.

CDR3: CASSLGRLQDTIYF. The CDR3 region has the DNA TGTGCCAGCAGCTTAGGACGTCTCCAAGACACCATATATTTT. The rearrangement joins TRBV7-2 to TRBJ1-3; D unclear. The CDR3 runs to 14 residues. Germline CDR1 reads SGHTA; CDR2 reads FQGNSA. The V gene lost 1 base and the J gene lost 8 bases, with 12 bases spanning the gap.

The J gene is TRBJ2-5, the V gene TRBV11-2, with a tentative D call TRBD2 (7 bases). Germline assignment: CDR1 SGHAT and CDR2 FQNNGV. The CDR3 totals 16 residues. The V end lost 3 bases, the J end lost 5 bases, and 19 bases lay between the germline ends. For the CDR3, the DNA is TGTGCCAGCAGCTTCACAAAGGGGGGGCCGAAGGAGACCCAGTACTTC. It is translated as CASSFTKGGPKETQYF. Supplemented by reference TRBV11-2 and TRBJ2-5, the full variable domain reads EAGVAQSPRYKIIEKRQSVAFWCNPISGHATLYWYQQILGQGPKLLIQFQNNGVVDDSQLPKDRFSAERLKGVDSTLKIQPAKLEDSAVYLCASSFTKGGPKETQYFGPGTRLLVL.

This clonotype was found many times. The CDR3 region is CASSRLAGRLYNEQFF. The CDR3 coding sequence is TGTGCCAGCAGTAGGTTAGCGGGGAGGTTGTACAATGAGCAGTTCTTC. The chain carries TRBV7-9 and TRBJ2-1; 8 bases line up with TRBD2. This CDR3 region has 16 residues. Losses at the gene ends were 6 bases for V and 4 bases for J; bases not matched to a gene: 11. The germline CDR1 and CDR2 sequences are SEHNR and FQNEAQ (reference sequence).

On this clonotype itself: Its ends do not fully match the called genes, so a read error is possible. DNA for the CDR3: TGCACCAGCAGTGTCGGGACAGCCCGCACCGGGGAGCTGTTTTTT. Residues: CTSSVGTARTGELFF. The rearrangement joins TRBV10-2 to TRBJ2-2; TRBD1 matches at 7 bases. The CDR3 sequence is 15 residues long. Germline V gene lookup returns CDR1 WSHSY and CDR2 SAAADI.

This chain joins TRBV6-1 and TRBJ1-1; D is uncertain. The ends were cut back, 5 bases at V and 2 bases at J, with 9 bases in the middle. The length of the CDR3 is 13 residues. Germline V gene sequence: CDR1 MNHNS, CDR2 SASEGT. CDR3 DNA: TGTGCCAGCAGTCTGCGAGTAAACACTGAAGCTTTCTTT. It encodes CASSLRVNTEAFF.